This T cell receptor (beta chain) stems from a study of blood T cell repertoires in COVID-19. It was during active infection that Seattle patients were enrolled and then longitudinally followed. Losses at the gene ends were 2 bases for V and 10 bases for J; bases not matched to a gene: 24. The germline V gene encodes CDR1 LGHNA and CDR2 YSLEER. The CDR3 spans 20 residues. This clone has only one observation. This table comes from immunoSEQ multiplex PCR, and its TCRdb copy is limited to in-frame clones, with some not included. Among about 180,000 clones listed, 80% to 85% were seen once. Sequences were obtained from peripheral blood. The rearrangement links TRBV4-3 to TRBJ2-1; TRBD1 matches 9 bases. The TCR was taken from a woman aged 65 to 85 with COVID-19, enrolled during active disease. The CDR3 DNA follows: TGCGCCAGCAGCCAACAAAACTTCCCGTCCGGGACAGGGTTTTACGAGGAGCAGTTCTTC. This gives the protein CASSQQNFPSGTGFYEEQFF.